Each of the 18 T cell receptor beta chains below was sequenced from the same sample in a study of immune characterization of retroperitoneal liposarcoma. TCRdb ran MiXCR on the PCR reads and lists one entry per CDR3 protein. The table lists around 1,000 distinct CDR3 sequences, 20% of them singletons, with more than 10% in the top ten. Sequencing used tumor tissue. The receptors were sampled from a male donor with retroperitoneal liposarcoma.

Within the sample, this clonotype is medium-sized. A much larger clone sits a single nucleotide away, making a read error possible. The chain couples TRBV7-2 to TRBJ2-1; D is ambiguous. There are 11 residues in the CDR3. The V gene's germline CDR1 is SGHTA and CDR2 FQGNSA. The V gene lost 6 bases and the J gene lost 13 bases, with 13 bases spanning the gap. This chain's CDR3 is CASSIKETQFF. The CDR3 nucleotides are TGTGCCAGCAGTATTAAAGAGACCCAGTTCTTC.

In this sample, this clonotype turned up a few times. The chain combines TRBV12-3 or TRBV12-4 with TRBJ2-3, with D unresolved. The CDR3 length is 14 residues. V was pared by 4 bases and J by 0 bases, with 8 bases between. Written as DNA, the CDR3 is TGTGCCAGCAGTTCGGTGACTAGCACAGATACGCAGTATTTT. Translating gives CASSSVTSTDTQYF.

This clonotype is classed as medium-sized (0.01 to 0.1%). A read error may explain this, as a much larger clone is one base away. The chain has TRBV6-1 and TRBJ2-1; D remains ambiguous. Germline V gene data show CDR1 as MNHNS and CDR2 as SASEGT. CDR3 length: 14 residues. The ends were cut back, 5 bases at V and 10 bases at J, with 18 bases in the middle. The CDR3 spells CASSPRSPPYEQFF. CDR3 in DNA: TGTGCCAGCAGTCCACGGAGTCCACCCTACGAGCAGTTCTTC.

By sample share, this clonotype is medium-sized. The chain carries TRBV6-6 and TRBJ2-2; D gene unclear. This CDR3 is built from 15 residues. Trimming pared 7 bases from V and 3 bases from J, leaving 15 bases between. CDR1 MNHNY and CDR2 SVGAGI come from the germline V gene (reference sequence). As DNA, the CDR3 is TGTGCCAGCACCACGAGATATTTCGACACCGGGGAGCTGTTTTTT. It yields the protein CASTTRYFDTGELFF.

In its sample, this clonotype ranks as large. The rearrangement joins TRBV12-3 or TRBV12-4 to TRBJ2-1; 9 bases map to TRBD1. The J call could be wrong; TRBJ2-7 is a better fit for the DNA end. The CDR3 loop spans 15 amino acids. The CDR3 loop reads CASSFGQGIGNEQYF. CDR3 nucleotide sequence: TGTGCCAGCAGTTTTGGACAGGGGATCGGAAATGAGCAGTACTTC.

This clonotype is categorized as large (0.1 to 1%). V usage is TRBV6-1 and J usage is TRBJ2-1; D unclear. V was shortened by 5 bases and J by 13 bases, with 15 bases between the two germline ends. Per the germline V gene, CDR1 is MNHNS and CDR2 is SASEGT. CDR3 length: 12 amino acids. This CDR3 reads CASSYNQETQFF. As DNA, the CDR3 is TGTGCCAGCAGTTATAACCAAGAGACCCAGTTCTTC.

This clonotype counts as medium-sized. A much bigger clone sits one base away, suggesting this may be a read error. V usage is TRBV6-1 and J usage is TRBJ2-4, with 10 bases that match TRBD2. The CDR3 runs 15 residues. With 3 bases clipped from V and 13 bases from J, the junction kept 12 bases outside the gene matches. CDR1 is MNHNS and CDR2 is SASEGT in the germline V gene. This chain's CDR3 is CASSEGLAILPEQYF. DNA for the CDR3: TGTGCCAGCAGTGAGGGACTAGCGATTCTTCCGGAGCAGTACTTC.

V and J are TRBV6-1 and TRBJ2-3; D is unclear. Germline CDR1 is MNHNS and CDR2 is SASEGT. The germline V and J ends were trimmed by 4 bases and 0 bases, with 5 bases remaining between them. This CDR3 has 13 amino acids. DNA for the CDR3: TGTGCCAGCAGTGTGAGCAGCACAGATACGCAGTATTTT. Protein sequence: CASSVSSTDTQYF.

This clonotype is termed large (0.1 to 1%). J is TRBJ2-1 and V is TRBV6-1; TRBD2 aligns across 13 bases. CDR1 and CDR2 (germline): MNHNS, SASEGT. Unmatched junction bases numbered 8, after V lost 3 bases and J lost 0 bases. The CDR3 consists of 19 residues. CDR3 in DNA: TGTGCCAGCAGTGACCCGGGACTAGCGGGGACTTACTCCTACAATGAGCAGTTCTTC. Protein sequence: CASSDPGLAGTYSYNEQFF.

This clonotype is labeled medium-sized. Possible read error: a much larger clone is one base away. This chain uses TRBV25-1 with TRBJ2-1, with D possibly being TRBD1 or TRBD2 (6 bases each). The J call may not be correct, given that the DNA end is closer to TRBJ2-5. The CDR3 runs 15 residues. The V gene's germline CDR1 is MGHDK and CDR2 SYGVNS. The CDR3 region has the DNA TGTGCCAGCAGTGATCCTAGGGGGGCCGGAGAGACCCAGTACTTC. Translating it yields CASSDPRGAGETQYF.

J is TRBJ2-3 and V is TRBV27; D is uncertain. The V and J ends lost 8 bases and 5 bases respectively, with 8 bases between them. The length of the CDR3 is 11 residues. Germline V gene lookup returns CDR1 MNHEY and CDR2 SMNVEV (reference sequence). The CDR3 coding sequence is TGTGCCAGCTGGTTCGGAGATACGCAGTATTTT. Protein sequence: CASWFGDTQYF.

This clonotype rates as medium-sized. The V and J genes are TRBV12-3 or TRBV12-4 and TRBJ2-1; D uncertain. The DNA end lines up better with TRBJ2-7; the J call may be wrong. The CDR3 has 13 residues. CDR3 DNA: TGTGCCAGCAGTTTTCTAGTCAATAACGAGCAGTACTTC. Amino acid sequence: CASSFLVNNEQYF.

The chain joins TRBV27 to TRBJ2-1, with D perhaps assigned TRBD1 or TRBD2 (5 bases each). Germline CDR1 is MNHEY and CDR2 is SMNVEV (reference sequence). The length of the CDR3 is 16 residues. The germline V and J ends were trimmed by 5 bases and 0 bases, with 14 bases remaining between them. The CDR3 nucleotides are TGTGCCAGCAGTATCCCGGGACGGGGCTCCTACAATGAGCAGTTCTTC. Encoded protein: CASSIPGRGSYNEQFF.

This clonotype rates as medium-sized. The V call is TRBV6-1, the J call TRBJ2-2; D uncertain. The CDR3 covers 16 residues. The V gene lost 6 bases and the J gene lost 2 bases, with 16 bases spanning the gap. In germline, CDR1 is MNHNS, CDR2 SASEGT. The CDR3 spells CASSPPVSVNTGELFF. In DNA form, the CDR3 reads TGTGCCAGCAGCCCCCCGGTGTCAGTCAACACCGGGGAGCTGTTTTTT.

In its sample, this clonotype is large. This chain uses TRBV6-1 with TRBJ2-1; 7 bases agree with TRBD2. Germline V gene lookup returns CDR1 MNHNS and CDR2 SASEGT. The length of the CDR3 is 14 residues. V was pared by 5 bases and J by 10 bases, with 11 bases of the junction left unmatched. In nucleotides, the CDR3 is TGTGCCAGCAGTTTGGTAACGGGGGGTTACGAGCAGTTCTTC. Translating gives CASSLVTGGYEQFF.

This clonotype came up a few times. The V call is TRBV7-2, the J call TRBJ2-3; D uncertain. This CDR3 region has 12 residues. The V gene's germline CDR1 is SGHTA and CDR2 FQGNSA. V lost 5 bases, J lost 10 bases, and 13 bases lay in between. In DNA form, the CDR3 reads TGTGCCAGCAGCGCCCCTAGTCTTTCGCAGTATTTT. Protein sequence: CASSAPSLSQYF.

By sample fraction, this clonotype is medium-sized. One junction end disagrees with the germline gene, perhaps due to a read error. CDR3 in amino acids: CASNLEGGSREQYF. Written as DNA, the CDR3 is TGTGCCAGCAACTTAGAGGGCGGGAGCCGGGAGCAGTACTTC. The V gene is TRBV7-6, the J gene TRBJ2-1, with 7 bases fitting TRBD2. The better agreement between TRBJ2-7 and the DNA end casts doubt on the J call. Germline CDR1 is SGHVS and CDR2 is FNYEAQ. The CDR3 extends over 14 amino acids.

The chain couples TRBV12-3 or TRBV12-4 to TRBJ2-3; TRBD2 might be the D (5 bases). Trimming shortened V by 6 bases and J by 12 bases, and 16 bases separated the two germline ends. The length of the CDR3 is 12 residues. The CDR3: CASSAGGSSQYF. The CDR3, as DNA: TGTGCCAGCAGCGCCGGTGGGAGCTCCCAGTATTTT.